This is a list of T cell receptor beta chains from one sample in a study of spatial heterogeneity in lung cancer. TCRdb re-analysed the 5' RACE reads in MiXCR, keeping a single row per CDR3 protein. The repertoire holds tens of thousands of distinct CDR3 sequences, with nearly 7% as singletons. The starting material was PBMCs, obtained at surgery. Receptor source: a female donor with early-stage non-small cell lung cancer. Both conserved end residues are part of each CDR3. D genes are given only for firm matches. Part of the rows lack a size; the others show once, few, many or a class for expanded clones.

size	V	J	D	DNA	CDR3
many	TRBV6-2/TRBV6-3	TRBJ1-1	-	TGTGCCAGCAGTACTCCTGCGGGAACTGAAGCTTTCTTT	CASSTPAGTEAFF
-	TRBV2	TRBJ2-1	TRBD2	TGTGCCAGCAGATCCACACCGGGACTAGCGGGGGGTCTCCTCAATGAGCAGTTCTTC	CASRSTPGLAGGLLNEQFF
few	TRBV2	TRBJ1-5	TRBD1	TGTGCCAGCCGCGGGACAGTAAGCAATCAGCCCCAGCATTTT	CASRGTVSNQPQHF
few	TRBV12-3/TRBV12-4	TRBJ1-1	-	TGTGCCAGCAGTTTCGAGGCGAACACTGAAGCTTTCTTT	CASSFEANTEAFF
-	TRBV21-1	TRBJ2-5	-	TGTGCCAGCAGCCCCCCGGAGACCCAGTACTTC	CASSPPETQYF
-	TRBV5-5	TRBJ2-6	-	TGTGCCAGCAGCTCCCGAGCGGGGGCCAACGTCCTGACTTTC	CASSSRAGANVLTF
many	TRBV12-3/TRBV12-4	TRBJ2-5	-	TGTGCCAGCAGTTTTTGGGGGGCGGGGGAGACCCAGTACTTC	CASSFWGAGETQYF
many	TRBV7-2	TRBJ1-1	-	TGTGCCAGCAGCTTAATTGTGCTGGGGGACACTGAAGCTTTCTTT	CASSLIVLGDTEAFF
many	TRBV27	TRBJ2-1	-	TGTGCCAGCAGTCTAAGGCAGGGGTACAATGAGCAGTTCTTC	CASSLRQGYNEQFF
many	TRBV12-3/TRBV12-4	TRBJ1-1	-	TGTGCCAGCAGCCGCAGTTGGAACACTGAAGCTTTCTTT	CASSRSWNTEAFF
many	TRBV3-1	TRBJ2-5	TRBD2	TGTGCCAGCAGCCCGGGTAGGGGAGGGAGACAAGAGACCCAGTACTTC	CASSPGRGGRQETQYF
-	TRBV20-1	TRBJ1-2	TRBD1	TGCAGTGCTAGTAATACAGGGGAGGATGGCTACACCTTC	CSASNTGEDGYTF
many	TRBV5-1	TRBJ1-1	TRBD1	TGCGCCAGCAGCCCGAGACAGGGGGGGCAGGACACTGAAGCTTTCTTT	CASSPRQGGQDTEAFF
-	TRBV6-5	TRBJ2-1	TRBD2	TGTGCCAGCAGAGCAACTAGCGGGGGGTACAATGTCGTGCAGTTCTTC	CASRATSGGYNVVQFF
many	TRBV12-3/TRBV12-4	TRBJ2-7	-	TGTGCCAGCAGGTTGGGACGGATCTACGAGCAGTACTTC	CASRLGRIYEQYF
many	TRBV19	TRBJ1-1	-	TGTGCCAGTCGTTCTCCGGGCGACAGCCGAGGGACTGAAGCTTTCTTT	CASRSPGDSRGTEAFF
few	TRBV24-1	TRBJ2-3	-	TGTGCCACCAGTGATCCCGGAGGGACGGAGGCAGATACGCAGTATTTT	CATSDPGGTEADTQYF